Given below is one TCR beta chain in context. It has no known antigen specificity. The sample holds no much larger clone one base away, and base qualities are not on file. CDR1 MDHEN and CDR2 SYDVKM are derived from the germline V gene. V gives up 6 bases and J gives up 3 bases, and the segment between their germline ends measures 27 bases. The CDR3 runs 18 amino acids, cysteine and phenylalanine included. Only CDR3 DNA is held: 54 bases, read in frame from base 1. Library method: the immunoSEQ multiplex PCR assay. This immuneACCESS table, as held by TCRdb, lists in-frame sequences with V and J called but not all clones. Of the missing ones, under half trace to an unresolved V gene in checked studies; the others have no known cause. For this sample there are just under 550,000 clones; around 78% appear just once. The ten largest clones represent roughly 0.013% of the sample. The sample originates from a study of shared T cell receptors in the human thymus (dated by TCRdb to about 2021). For the wider study: The study examined how the human thymus generates shared, self-reactive T-cell receptor alpha chains.

This sample also belongs to another study, concerning human thymus T cells. According to the second study: Immunologically healthy infants undergoing open corrective cardiac surgery for congenital heart defects in Finland were used as donors. The thymus tissue came from surgical resects taken out during corrective cardiac surgery. V and J gene segment usage appeared biased in both thymic and peripheral blood repertoires. The related research found that thymic TCR repertoires overlapped highly between unrelated individuals. The study described the TCR alpha and beta repertoires in eight or nine infant thymus samples and a few matching peripheral blood samples. Donor ages ranging from about 6 to 250 days were recorded, and a handful of male and a couple of female infants were included in the cohort. Thymocytes were released mechanically from tissue and stored at -70 °C as pellets of 10-30 million cells. A QIAsymphony instrument was used to extract genomic DNA from frozen cell pellets. Using the immunoSEQ multiplex PCR assay, the TCRB and TCRAD loci were amplified from a standardized quantity of quality-controlled genomic DNA. The amplicons spanned the V(D)J region and were long enough to cover the CDR3 and allow V and J genes to be identified. Amplicon sequencing was performed on an Illumina platform through the commercial immunoSEQ service. Primer bias and sequencing errors were corrected as previously described, and TCRAD and TCRB were defined on the basis of the IMGT database. immunoSEQ Analyzer 3.0 and VDJTools were used for repertoire analysis, which covered basic statistics, V/J segment usage, diversity estimates, rarefaction and pairwise overlap. Chao1, ChaoE, Efron-Thisted, Shannon and inverse Simpson indices were used to estimate diversity, which was also estimated on datasets down-sampled to the smallest sample. For repertoire overlap, CDR3 nucleotide sequence, V gene and J gene had to match strictly, and clustering was done by Jaccard-based multidimensional scaling. Thymus samples yielded on average around 810,000 unique TCRB clonotypes, compared with 70,000 to 85,000 from blood samples.

The chain employs TRBV28 and TRBJ2-7, with a weak D call of TRBD1 (6 bases match). Input material: thymocytes. The source of this sequence is a boy younger than two with a congenital heart defect. Donor details come from another sample of the same person, matched by shared clones. The CDR3 reads CASSCFRSCQGNIYEQYF. In nucleotides, the sequence is TGTGCCAGCAGCTGCTTCCGGAGCTGCCAGGGGAACATCTACGAGCAGTACTTC.